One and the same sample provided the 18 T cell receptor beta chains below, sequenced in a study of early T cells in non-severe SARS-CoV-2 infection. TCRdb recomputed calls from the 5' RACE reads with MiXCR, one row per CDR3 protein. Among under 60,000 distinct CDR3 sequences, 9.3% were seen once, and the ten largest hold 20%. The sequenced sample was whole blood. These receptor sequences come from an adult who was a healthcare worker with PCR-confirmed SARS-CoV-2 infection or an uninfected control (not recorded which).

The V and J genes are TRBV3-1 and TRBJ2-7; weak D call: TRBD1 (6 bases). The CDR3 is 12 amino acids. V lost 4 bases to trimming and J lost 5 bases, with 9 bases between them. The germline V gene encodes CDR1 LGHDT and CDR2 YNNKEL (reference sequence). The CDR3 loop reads CASSPGVDEQYF. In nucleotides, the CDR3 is TGTGCCAGCAGCCCAGGGGTGGACGAGCAGTACTTC.

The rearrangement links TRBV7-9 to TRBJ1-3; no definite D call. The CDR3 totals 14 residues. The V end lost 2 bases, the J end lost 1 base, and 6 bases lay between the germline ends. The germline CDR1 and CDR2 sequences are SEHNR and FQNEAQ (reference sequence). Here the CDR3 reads CASSLFSSGNTIYF. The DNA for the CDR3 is TGTGCCAGCAGCTTATTCAGTTCTGGAAACACCATATATTTT.

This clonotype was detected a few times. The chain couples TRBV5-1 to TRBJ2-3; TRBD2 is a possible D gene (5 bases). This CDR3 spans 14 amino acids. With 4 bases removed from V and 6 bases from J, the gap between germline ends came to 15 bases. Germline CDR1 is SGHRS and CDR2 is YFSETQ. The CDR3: CASSGDPGGDTQYF. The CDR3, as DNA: TGCGCCAGCAGCGGAGACCCCGGCGGGGATACGCAGTATTTT.

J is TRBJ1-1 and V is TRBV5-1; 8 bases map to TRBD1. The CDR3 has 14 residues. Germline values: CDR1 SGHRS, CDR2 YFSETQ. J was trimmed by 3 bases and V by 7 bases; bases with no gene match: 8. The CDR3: CASSDDRGHTEAFF. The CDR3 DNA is TGCGCCAGCTCCGACGACAGGGGCCACACTGAAGCTTTCTTT.

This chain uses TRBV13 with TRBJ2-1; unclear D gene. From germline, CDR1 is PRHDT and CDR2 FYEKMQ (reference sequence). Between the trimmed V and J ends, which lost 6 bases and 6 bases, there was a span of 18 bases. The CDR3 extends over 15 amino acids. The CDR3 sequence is CASSSFSTLGNEQFF. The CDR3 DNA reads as TGTGCCAGCAGTTCATTCTCTACCTTGGGCAATGAGCAGTTCTTC. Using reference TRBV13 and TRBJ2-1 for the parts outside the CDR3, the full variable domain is AAGVIQSPRHLIKEKRETATLKCYPIPRHDTVYWYQQGPGQDPQFLISFYEKMQSDKGSIPDRFSAQQFSDYHSELNMSSLELGDSALYFCASSSFSTLGNEQFFGPGTRLTVL.

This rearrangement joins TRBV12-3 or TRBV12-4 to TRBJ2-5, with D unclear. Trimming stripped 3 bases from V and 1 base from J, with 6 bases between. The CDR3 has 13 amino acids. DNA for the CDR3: TGTGCCAGCAGTTTGGCCTCCCAAGAGACCCAGTACTTC. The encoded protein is CASSLASQETQYF.

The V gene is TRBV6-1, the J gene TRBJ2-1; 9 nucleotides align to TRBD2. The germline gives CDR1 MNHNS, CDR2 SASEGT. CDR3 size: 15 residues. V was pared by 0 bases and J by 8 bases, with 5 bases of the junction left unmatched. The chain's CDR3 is CASSEAVAGADEQFF. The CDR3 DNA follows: TGTGCCAGCAGTGAAGCGGTAGCGGGGGCGGATGAGCAGTTCTTC.

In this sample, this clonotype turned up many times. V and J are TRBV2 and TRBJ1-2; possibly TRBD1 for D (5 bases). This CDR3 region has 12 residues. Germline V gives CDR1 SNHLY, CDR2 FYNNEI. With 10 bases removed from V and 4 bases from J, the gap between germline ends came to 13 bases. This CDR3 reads CATDTQGYGYTF. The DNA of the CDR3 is TGTGCCACGGACACGCAAGGCTATGGCTACACCTTC.

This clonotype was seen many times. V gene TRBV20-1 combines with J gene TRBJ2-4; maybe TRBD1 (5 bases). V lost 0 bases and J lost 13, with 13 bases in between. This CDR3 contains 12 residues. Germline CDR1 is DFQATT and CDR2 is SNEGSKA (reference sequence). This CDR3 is CSARDFRARQYF. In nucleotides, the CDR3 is TGCAGTGCTAGAGATTTCAGGGCCCGGCAGTACTTC.

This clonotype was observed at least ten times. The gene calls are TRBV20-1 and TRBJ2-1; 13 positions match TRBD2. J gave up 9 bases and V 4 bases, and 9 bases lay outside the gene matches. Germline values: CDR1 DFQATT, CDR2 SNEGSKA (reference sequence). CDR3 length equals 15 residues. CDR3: CSAKRLAGGLGEQFF. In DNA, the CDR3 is TGCAGTGCTAAAAGACTAGCGGGGGGCCTAGGTGAGCAGTTCTTC.

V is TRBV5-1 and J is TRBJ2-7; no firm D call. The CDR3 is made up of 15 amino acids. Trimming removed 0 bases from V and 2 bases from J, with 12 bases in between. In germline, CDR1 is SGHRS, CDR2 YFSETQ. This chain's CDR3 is CASSLGGADPYEQYF. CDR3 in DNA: TGCGCCAGCAGCTTGGGCGGTGCGGACCCCTACGAGCAGTACTTC.

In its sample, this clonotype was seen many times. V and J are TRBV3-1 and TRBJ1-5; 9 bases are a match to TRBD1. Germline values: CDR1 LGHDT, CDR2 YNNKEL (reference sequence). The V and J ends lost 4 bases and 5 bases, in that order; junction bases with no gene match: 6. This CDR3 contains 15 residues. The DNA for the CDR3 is TGTGCCAGCAGCCCGACAGGGGGTATGGATCAGCCCCAGCATTTT. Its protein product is CASSPTGGMDQPQHF.

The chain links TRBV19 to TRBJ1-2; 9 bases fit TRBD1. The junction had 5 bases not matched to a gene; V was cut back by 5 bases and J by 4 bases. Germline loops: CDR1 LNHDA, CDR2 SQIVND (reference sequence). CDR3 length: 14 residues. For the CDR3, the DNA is TGTGCCAGTAGTTCCGGGACAGGGCGCTATGGCTACACCTTC. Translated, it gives CASSSGTGRYGYTF.

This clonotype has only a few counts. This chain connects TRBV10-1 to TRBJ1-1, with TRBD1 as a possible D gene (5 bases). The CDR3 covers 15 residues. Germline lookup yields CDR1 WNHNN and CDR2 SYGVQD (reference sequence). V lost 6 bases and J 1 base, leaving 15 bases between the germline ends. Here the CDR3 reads CASRHMQGGNTEAFF. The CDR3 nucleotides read TGCGCCAGCAGGCACATGCAGGGAGGGAACACTGAAGCTTTCTTT.

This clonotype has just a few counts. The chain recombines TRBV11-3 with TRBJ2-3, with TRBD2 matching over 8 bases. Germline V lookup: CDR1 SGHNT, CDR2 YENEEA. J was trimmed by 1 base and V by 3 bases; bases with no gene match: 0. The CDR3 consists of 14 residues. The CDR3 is CASSLTSGTDTQYF. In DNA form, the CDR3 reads TGTGCCAGCAGCTTGACTAGCGGCACAGATACGCAGTATTTT.

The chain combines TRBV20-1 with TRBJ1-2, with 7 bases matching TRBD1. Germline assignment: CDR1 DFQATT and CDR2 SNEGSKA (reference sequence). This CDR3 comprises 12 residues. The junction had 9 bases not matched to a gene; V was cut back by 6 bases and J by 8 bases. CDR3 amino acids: CSAPTGRRGYTF. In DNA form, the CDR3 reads TGCAGTGCCCCGACAGGGCGAAGGGGCTACACCTTC.

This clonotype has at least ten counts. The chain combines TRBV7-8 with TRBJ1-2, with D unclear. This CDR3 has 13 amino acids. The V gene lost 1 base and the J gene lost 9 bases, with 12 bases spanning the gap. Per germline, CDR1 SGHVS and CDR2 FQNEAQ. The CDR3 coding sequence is TGTGCCAGCAGCTTAGACGTCGTGGGGAGCTACACCTTC. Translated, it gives CASSLDVVGSYTF. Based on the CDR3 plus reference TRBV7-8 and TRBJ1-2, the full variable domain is GAGVSQSPRYKVAKRGQDVALRCDPISGHVSLFWYQQALGQGPEFLTYFQNEAQLDKSGLPSDRFFAERPEGSVSTLKIQRTQQEDSAVYLCASSLDVVGSYTFGSGTRLTVV.

CDR3 DNA sequence: TGCAGTGCTGGGGATAGGGGGGTAGATACGCAGTATTTT. This codes for CSAGDRGVDTQYF. The chain is built from TRBV20-1 and TRBJ2-3; tentatively, D is TRBD1 or TRBD2 (6 bases each). Between the trimmed V and J ends, which lost 5 bases and 5 bases, there was a span of 14 bases. Germline CDR1 and CDR2: DFQATT and SNEGSKA (reference sequence). The CDR3 has 13 residues.